The rows below give T cell receptor beta chains drawn from one sample of a study of T-cell reconstitution after alpha-beta-depleted transplantation in children. TCRdb re-derived calls from the PCR reads in MiXCR, one entry per CDR3 protein. The data hold more than 200,000 distinct CDR3 sequences, with about a quarter observed a single time. Source: PBMCs, taken before TCRalphabeta/CD19-depleted stem cell transplant. These receptor sequences come from a girl aged 2-15 years with Fanconi anemia, due to receive a stem cell transplant. The CDR3 runs from the conserved cysteine through the conserved F or W. D genes are given only for firm matches. Rows may omit the clone size; those that give it use once, few, many or a size class.

TRBJ2-5 | TRBV29-1 | few | . | TGCAGCGTTGTTCGGGGGGCTCTACAAGAGACCCAGTACTTC | CSVVRGALQETQYF
TRBJ2-2 | TRBV20-1 | . | . | TGCAGTGCTAGAGATGGGAGAACGAACACCGGGGAGCTGTTTTTT | CSARDGRTNTGELFF
TRBJ2-1 | TRBV20-1 | . | TRBD2 | TGCAGTGCTAGGGGACTAGCGGGAGCGGGCAATGAGCAGTTCTTC | CSARGLAGAGNEQFF
TRBJ2-1 | TRBV20-1 | many | . | TGCAGTGCAAGGGGATGGGGGAACAATGAGCAGTTCTTC | CSARGWGNNEQFF
TRBJ2-5 | TRBV29-1 | . | . | TGCAGCGTTGAAGGCCCAGGGCTAGTGGAGACCCAGTACTTC | CSVEGPGLVETQYF
TRBJ2-7 | TRBV20-1 | . | . | TGCAGTGCTAGAGATTCGGTTAACTACGAGCAGTACTTC | CSARDSVNYEQYF
TRBJ1-3 | TRBV11-2 | . | . | TGTGCCAGCAGCTTGCTCCCCCCGGGCCCCAACCCCACTGGAAACACCATATATTTT | CASSLLPPGPNPTGNTIYF
TRBJ2-1 | TRBV12-3/TRBV12-4 | many | . | TGTGCCAGCAGTCCCCCGACTGACCCAAATGAGCAGTTCTTC | CASSPPTDPNEQFF
TRBJ2-1 | TRBV10-3 | . | TRBD1 | TGTGCCTCACAGGGGACAGGGTTCTACAATGAGCAGTTCTTC | CASQGTGFYNEQFF
TRBJ2-7 | TRBV12-3/TRBV12-4 | . | . | TGTGCCAGCAGCCGCGCCCCGAGCCGGACAGCCTACGAGCAGTACTTC | CASSRAPSRTAYEQYF
TRBJ2-1 | TRBV6-5 | few | . | TGTGCCAGCAGTTCCGGGGGGCCGGCGAATGTACAGTTCTTC | CASSSGGPANVQFF
TRBJ2-3 | TRBV29-1 | many | TRBD2 | TGCAGCGGCCGAACTAGCGGGTACACAGATACGCAGTATTTT | CSGRTSGYTDTQYF
TRBJ2-7 | TRBV11-1 | . | TRBD2 | TGTGCCAGCAGCACTGGACTAGCGGTCTCCTACGAGCAGTACTTC | CASSTGLAVSYEQYF
TRBJ2-5 | TRBV6-5 | few | . | TGTGCCACTCGACGGGCTCGGGAGACCCAGTACTTC | CATRRARETQYF
TRBJ2-7 | TRBV12-3/TRBV12-4 | . | TRBD2 | TGTGCCAGCAGTTTAGCAGTATCCGGGACTAGCTACGAGCAGTACTTC | CASSLAVSGTSYEQYF